The 5 T cell receptor beta chains below come from one sample, sequenced in a study of blood T cell repertoires in COVID-19. Sequenced by immunoSEQ multiplex PCR; TCRdb stores in-frame clones only, minus some. The data hold more than 200,000 clones, with about 86% observed a single time. The sequencing input was peripheral blood. These receptors were obtained from an elderly man with acute or convalescent COVID-19.

The rearrangement uses TRBV6-5 and TRBJ2-3, with 7 nucleotides matching TRBD2. V dropped 6 bases and J dropped 1; count of bases not matched to a gene: 7. The CDR3 spans 15 residues. Per germline, CDR1 MNHEY and CDR2 SVGAGI. The CDR3 here is CASRPTSVGTDTQYF. The DNA of the CDR3 is TGTGCCAGCAGACCCACTAGCGTCGGCACAGATACGCAGTATTTT.

The rearrangement joins TRBV10-3 to TRBJ1-4, with D perhaps matching TRBD1 (5 bases). Trimming removed 6 bases from V and 3 bases from J, with 8 bases in between. The CDR3 has 13 residues. Germline V gene lookup returns CDR1 ENHRY and CDR2 SYGVKD. In DNA, the CDR3 is TGTGCCATCAGAGAGGGGCCTAATGAAAAACTGTTTTTT. As protein: CAIREGPNEKLFF.

The chain employs TRBV19 and TRBJ2-2; tentative D call: TRBD2 (6 bases). CDR1 and CDR2 from the germline V gene are LNHDA and SQIVND (reference sequence). The CDR3 length is 16 residues. V was pared by 5 bases and J by 3 bases, with 16 bases between. The CDR3 DNA follows: TGTGCCAGTAGTCACCCGGGGGATTGGTACACCGGGGAGCTGTTTTTT. Its protein product is CASSHPGDWYTGELFF.

This chain joins TRBV2 and TRBJ2-6, with D perhaps TRBD2 (5 bases). Trimming shortened V by 7 bases and J by 2 bases, and 12 bases separated the two germline ends. From germline, CDR1 is SNHLY and CDR2 FYNNEI. There are 15 residues in the CDR3. CDR3 in amino acids: CASTRGNTGANVLTF. The CDR3, as DNA: TGTGCCAGCACCAGAGGGAATACTGGGGCCAACGTCCTGACTTTC.

The chain couples TRBV19 to TRBJ1-4, with D perhaps matching TRBD1 (5 bases). Trimming shortened V by 10 bases and J by 5 bases, and 26 bases separated the two germline ends. This CDR3 has 17 residues. The germline CDR1 and CDR2 sequences are LNHDA and SQIVND (reference sequence). The CDR3 reads CAIIVRGGAYSNEKLFF. Written as DNA, the CDR3 is TGTGCCATTATAGTTCGGGGCGGGGCTTACTCAAATGAAAAACTGTTTTTT.